Listed below are T cell receptor beta chains from one sample, sequenced in a study of blood T cell repertoires in COVID-19. This table comes from immunoSEQ multiplex PCR, and its TCRdb copy is limited to in-frame clones, with some not included. The repertoire holds some 43,000 clones, over 70% seen once, with about 4.7% in the top ten. The sample consisted of peripheral blood. The receptors shown here come from a human donor in a cohort sampled during active COVID-19. The CDR3 runs from the conserved cysteine through the conserved F or W. Each record gives: clone size, V gene, D gene, J gene, CDR3 DNA, CDR3 protein. D genes are given only for firm matches. Size values are once, few and many counts, or a class for expanded clones, and some rows have none.

abundance: NA; v_gene: TRBV6-5; d_gene: TRBD2; j_gene: TRBJ2-2; CDR3nt: TGTGCCAGCAGGAAGGGACTAGCGGGAGCCGGGGAGCTGTTTTTT; CDR3aa: CASRKGLAGAGELFF
abundance: NA; v_gene: TRBV29-1; d_gene: TRBD1; j_gene: TRBJ1-5; CDR3nt: TGCAGCGTTACGACAGGGGTCAATCAGCCCCAGCATTTT; CDR3aa: CSVTTGVNQPQHF
abundance: NA; v_gene: TRBV29-1; d_gene: NA; j_gene: TRBJ2-1; CDR3nt: TGCAGCGTTGAAGGGAGTGGATACAATGAGCAGTTCTTC; CDR3aa: CSVEGSGYNEQFF
abundance: NA; v_gene: TRBV10-2; d_gene: NA; j_gene: TRBJ1-6; CDR3nt: TGCGCCAGCTTTGGCCGCGGGCGGGATTCACCCCTCCACTTT; CDR3aa: CASFGRGRDSPLHF
abundance: NA; v_gene: TRBV5-6; d_gene: NA; j_gene: TRBJ2-6; CDR3nt: TGTGCCAGCAGCTTGGCAGCTGGGGCCAACGTCCTGACTTTC; CDR3aa: CASSLAAGANVLTF
abundance: NA; v_gene: TRBV7-8; d_gene: NA; j_gene: TRBJ1-2; CDR3nt: TGTGCCAGCAGCTTTTCACAGGACTATGGCTACACCTTC; CDR3aa: CASSFSQDYGYTF
abundance: NA; v_gene: TRBV27; d_gene: TRBD2; j_gene: TRBJ2-7; CDR3nt: TGTGCCAGCAGTTTACTCCTAGCGGGAGTAGGGGAGCAGTACTTC; CDR3aa: CASSLLLAGVGEQYF
abundance: NA; v_gene: TRBV5-1; d_gene: TRBD1; j_gene: TRBJ2-5; CDR3nt: TGCGCCAGCAGCTCCTCCGGGACAGACTCTAAGACCCAGTACTTC; CDR3aa: CASSSSGTDSKTQYF
abundance: NA; v_gene: TRBV7-2; d_gene: NA; j_gene: TRBJ2-3; CDR3nt: TGTGCCAGCAGCTTAGGGGGACTCATAGGCACAGATACGCAGTATTTT; CDR3aa: CASSLGGLIGTDTQYF
abundance: few; v_gene: TRBV7-9; d_gene: NA; j_gene: TRBJ2-7; CDR3nt: TGTGCCAGCAGCTTAGTATTGGCTGGGGAGACCTACGAGCAGTACTTC; CDR3aa: CASSLVLAGETYEQYF
abundance: NA; v_gene: TRBV7-2; d_gene: NA; j_gene: TRBJ2-3; CDR3nt: TGTGCCAGCAGCTTTACAGTCACAGATACGCAGTATTTT; CDR3aa: CASSFTVTDTQYF
abundance: NA; v_gene: TRBV4-1; d_gene: TRBD2; j_gene: TRBJ2-6; CDR3nt: TGCGCCAGCAGCCTGGGACTAGCGCTCTCTGGGGCCAACGTCCTGACTTTC; CDR3aa: CASSLGLALSGANVLTF
abundance: NA; v_gene: TRBV28; d_gene: NA; j_gene: TRBJ1-1; CDR3nt: TGTGCCAGCAGAACAGGGTTTGGGGCTTACACTGAAGCTTTCTTT; CDR3aa: CASRTGFGAYTEAFF
abundance: NA; v_gene: TRBV11-2; d_gene: TRBD2; j_gene: TRBJ2-7; CDR3nt: TGTGCCAGCAGCACCTCCATGGGGACTAGCATCCACGAGCAGTACTTC; CDR3aa: CASSTSMGTSIHEQYF
abundance: NA; v_gene: TRBV10-1; d_gene: NA; j_gene: TRBJ2-1; CDR3nt: TGCGCCAGAGGGGCTAATGAGCAGTTCTTC; CDR3aa: CARGANEQFF
abundance: few; v_gene: TRBV6-2/TRBV6-3; d_gene: NA; j_gene: TRBJ2-2; CDR3nt: TGTGCCAGCAGTTACTACAACCACAGGAACACCGGGGAGCTGTTTTTT; CDR3aa: CASSYYNHRNTGELFF
abundance: NA; v_gene: TRBV4-3; d_gene: TRBD2; j_gene: TRBJ2-3; CDR3nt: TGCGCCAGCAGCCAAGACCCACTAGCGGGAGTGTCAGATACGCAGTATTTT; CDR3aa: CASSQDPLAGVSDTQYF
abundance: NA; v_gene: TRBV5-6; d_gene: NA; j_gene: TRBJ1-6; CDR3nt: TGTGCCAGCAGCTTGGGGCAACAGGGAGGGAGTTCACCCCTCCACTTT; CDR3aa: CASSLGQQGGSSPLHF
abundance: NA; v_gene: TRBV28; d_gene: NA; j_gene: TRBJ1-5; CDR3nt: TGTGCCAGCAGTTTAATGTCAGGGAATAGCAATCAGCCCCAGCATTTT; CDR3aa: CASSLMSGNSNQPQHF
abundance: NA; v_gene: TRBV24-1; d_gene: NA; j_gene: TRBJ1-2; CDR3nt: TGTGCCACCAGTGATCAGGGATTGGGCTACACCTTC; CDR3aa: CATSDQGLGYTF
abundance: once; v_gene: TRBV19; d_gene: NA; j_gene: TRBJ2-6; CDR3nt: TGTGCCAGTAGTCGCCGGTCGGAGGGTCCCTCTGGGGCCAACGTCCTGACTTTC; CDR3aa: CASSRRSEGPSGANVLTF
abundance: NA; v_gene: TRBV5-1; d_gene: NA; j_gene: TRBJ2-7; CDR3nt: TGCGCCAGCAGCTTGAGTTCCGCGGCTGCGGGCGAGCAGTACTTC; CDR3aa: CASSLSSAAAGEQYF
abundance: NA; v_gene: TRBV11-2; d_gene: NA; j_gene: TRBJ2-5; CDR3nt: TGTGCCAGCAGCTGGGGGGACAGAAACCAAGAGACCCAGTACTTC; CDR3aa: CASSWGDRNQETQYF
abundance: NA; v_gene: TRBV15; d_gene: NA; j_gene: TRBJ2-5; CDR3nt: TGTGCCACCAGCACCGAAGAGACCCAGTACTTC; CDR3aa: CATSTEETQYF
abundance: few; v_gene: TRBV4-1; d_gene: NA; j_gene: TRBJ2-1; CDR3nt: TGCGCCAGCAGCCAAGATCGCATTCTTAGGACTATTGGACGTGACTACAATGAGCAGTTCTTC; CDR3aa: CASSQDRILRTIGRDYNEQFF
abundance: once; v_gene: TRBV28; d_gene: NA; j_gene: TRBJ1-2; CDR3nt: TGTGCCAGCAGTATTACAGGGTCGGGGACGAACCTTAACTATGGCTACACCTTC; CDR3aa: CASSITGSGTNLNYGYTF
abundance: NA; v_gene: TRBV5-1; d_gene: TRBD1; j_gene: TRBJ2-2; CDR3nt: TGCGCCAGCAGCCCCGGACAGGGGTACACCGGGGAGCTGTTTTTT; CDR3aa: CASSPGQGYTGELFF
abundance: NA; v_gene: TRBV29-1; d_gene: TRBD2; j_gene: TRBJ2-1; CDR3nt: TGCAGCGTTGGGACTAGCGAGAGATACAATGAGCAGTTCTTC; CDR3aa: CSVGTSERYNEQFF
abundance: NA; v_gene: TRBV4-1; d_gene: TRBD2; j_gene: TRBJ2-1; CDR3nt: TGCGCCAGCAGCCAAGAGGGGACTAGCGGGAGTCTGACTGAGCAGTTCTTC; CDR3aa: CASSQEGTSGSLTEQFF
abundance: NA; v_gene: TRBV2; d_gene: NA; j_gene: TRBJ1-5; CDR3nt: TGTGCCAGCAGTGACGGGGGGGCCAGCAATCAGCCCCAGCATTTT; CDR3aa: CASSDGGASNQPQHF
abundance: NA; v_gene: TRBV6-6; d_gene: TRBD2; j_gene: TRBJ2-7; CDR3nt: TGTGCCAGCAGTTACGGACTAGCGGGAGTGTCCTACGAGCAGTACTTC; CDR3aa: CASSYGLAGVSYEQYF
abundance: NA; v_gene: TRBV7-9; d_gene: NA; j_gene: TRBJ2-3; CDR3nt: TGTGCCAGCAGCTCGACAACAGATACGCAGTATTTT; CDR3aa: CASSSTTDTQYF
abundance: NA; v_gene: TRBV7-2; d_gene: TRBD2; j_gene: TRBJ2-7; CDR3nt: TGTGCCAGCAGCCTCGCGGGGGGGCAGGGCGAGCAGTACTTC; CDR3aa: CASSLAGGQGEQYF